Shown below are 20 T cell receptor beta chains from a single sample sequenced in a study of CXCR3-negative and CXCR3-positive naive CD8 T cells. Whole-study results and caveats: Greater hydrophobicity was found in TRB CDR3s of CXCR3-positive naive cells than of CXCR3-negative naive cells.

Antigen specificity for these receptors is unknown. With UMI labels, 5' RACE was used to prepare the TRB cDNA libraries. Following a re-call of the 5' RACE reads, TCRdb has one entry per CDR3 protein and lacks DNA. The listing records 120,000 to 150,000 distinct CDR3 sequences. The sequencing sample was made of naive CXCR3+ CD8+ T cells from blood. Sample subset: CD45RO-CCR7+CD27+CD95- naive CD8+ T cells expressing CXCR3 (TNR3+). Every receptor here comes from a human donor in good health. Some clones in this sample may be carry-over from other donors' samples.

The V gene is TRBV14, the J gene TRBJ2-1; the TCRdb call, TRBD1, lacks DNA for checking. The CDR3 extends over 13 amino acids. CDR1 and CDR2 from the germline V gene are SGHDN and FVKESK. CDR3 sequence: CASSHGGGNEQFF.

The chain is built from TRBV7-6 and TRBJ2-1. The germline V gene encodes CDR1 SGHVS and CDR2 FNYEAQ. The length of the CDR3 is 13 residues. The chain's CDR3 is CASSFRDDNEQFF.

The chain has TRBV6-2 or TRBV6-3 and TRBJ2-3. The CDR3 has 12 amino acids. The germline CDR1 and CDR2 sequences are MNHEY and SVGEGT. Here the CDR3 reads CASSYNTDTQYF.

The chain is built from TRBV4-1 and TRBJ2-7; the TCRdb D gene call, TRBD1, has no DNA to confirm it. The CDR3 contains 16 residues. CDR1 is MGHRA, CDR2 YSYEKL, per germline. The CDR3 reads CASSQEWPGGIYEQYF.

The chain uses TRBV5-1 and TRBJ2-3; TCRdb outputs TRBD1, but without DNA this stays unchecked. Germline V CDR1 and CDR2: SGHRS, YFSETQ. The CDR3 has 16 amino acids. The CDR3 reads CASSTPERPITDTQYF.

The chain has TRBV5-1 and TRBJ2-3; TCRdb designates TRBD2, a call that cannot be tested without DNA. The length of the CDR3 is 15 residues. CDR1 and CDR2 (germline): SGHRS, YFSETQ. CDR3 region: CASSMGLAGTDTQYF.

The chain employs TRBV15 and TRBJ2-5; the TRBD2 assignment by TCRdb is unverifiable without DNA. Per the germline V gene, CDR1 is LNHNV and CDR2 is YYDKDF (reference sequence). This CDR3 comprises 15 residues. The CDR3 is CATSSLAGAAETQYF.

The chain links TRBV29-1 to TRBJ2-1; TCRdb reports TRBD1, a call that lacks DNA to check it against. CDR1 and CDR2 (germline): SQVTM, ANQGSEA. The CDR3 length is 14 residues. The CDR3 spells CSVDRGATYNEQFF.

The rearrangement links TRBV7-3 to TRBJ2-3; no DNA is available, so the TRBD2 call from TCRdb remains unchecked. This CDR3 comprises 15 residues. Germline CDR1 is SGHTA and CDR2 is FQGTGA. The CDR3 reads CASSASGANTDTQYF.

The rearrangement links TRBV7-2 to TRBJ1-1; the D call of TRBD1 rests on TCRdb alone, since no DNA is present to check it. This CDR3 has 13 residues. CDR1 SGHTA and CDR2 FQGNSA come from the germline V gene. CDR3 protein: CPSSPVGATEAFF.

The rearrangement uses TRBV7-9 and TRBJ2-5. CDR3 size: 12 residues. The germline V gene has CDR1 SEHNR and CDR2 FQNEAQ (reference sequence). The CDR3 protein is CASSLNRETQYF.

V is TRBV7-9 and J is TRBJ1-1; TCRdb's assignment of TRBD1 cannot be checked, as there is no DNA. Germline assignment: CDR1 SEHNR and CDR2 FQNEAQ (reference sequence). The CDR3 has 16 amino acids. CDR3 region: CASSPPGTSMNTEAFF.

The gene calls are TRBV29-1 and TRBJ2-7; TCRdb calls TRBD1, which cannot be checked without DNA. CDR3 length equals 14 residues. CDR1 is SQVTM, CDR2 ANQGSEA, per germline. The CDR3: CSVGIRDRGYEQYF.

The chain recombines TRBV11-2 with TRBJ2-1; TCRdb designates TRBD1, a call that cannot be tested without DNA. Germline values: CDR1 SGHAT, CDR2 FQNNGV. This CDR3 is built from 12 residues. The CDR3 sequence is CASSPPGTEQFF.

V usage is TRBV29-1 and J usage is TRBJ2-7; checking the TCRdb D call of TRBD2 is not possible without DNA. Germline V gene data show CDR1 as SQVTM and CDR2 as ANQGSEA. This CDR3 contains 12 residues. CDR3 in amino acids: CSVGLAGDEQYF.

This chain links TRBV15 with TRBJ2-7; TCRdb designates TRBD1, a call that cannot be tested without DNA. There are 14 residues in the CDR3. CDR1 and CDR2 (germline): LNHNV, YYDKDF (reference sequence). CDR3 region: CATSTDPYSDEQYF. Full variable domain (rest looked up from reference TRBV15 and TRBJ2-7): DAMVIQNPRYQVTQFGKPVTLSCSQTLNHNVMYWYQQKSSQAPKLLFHYYDKDFNNEADTPDNFQSRRPNTSFCFLDIRSPGLGDTAMYLCATSTDPYSDEQYFGPGTRLTVT.

The chain carries TRBV7-9 and TRBJ2-2; no DNA is available, so the TRBD2 call from TCRdb remains unchecked. This CDR3 has 16 residues. CDR1 and CDR2 (germline): SEHNR, FQNEAQ (reference sequence). CDR3 sequence reads: CASSQGLAVLTGELFF.

The V and J genes are TRBV6-2 or TRBV6-3 and TRBJ2-5; TCRdb designates TRBD1, a call that cannot be tested without DNA. The CDR3 spans 13 residues. Per germline, CDR1 MNHEY and CDR2 SVGEGT. This CDR3 reads CASSHRGDETQYF.

The rearrangement joins TRBV6-5 to TRBJ2-7. Germline V gives CDR1 MNHEY, CDR2 SVGAGI. There are 14 residues in the CDR3. CDR3 sequence: CASSYRPATHEQYF.

This chain uses TRBV7-8 with TRBJ2-5; TCRdb outputs TRBD1, but without DNA this stays unchecked. Per the germline V gene, CDR1 is SGHVS and CDR2 is FQNEAQ. The CDR3 is made up of 14 amino acids. This CDR3 is CASSSQGGAETQYF.